This T cell receptor (beta chain) was documented in a study of OX40 agonist ivuxolimab in advanced cancers. Findings and limits, study-wide: Expanded clones were, on average, more numerous among CD8+ T cells than CD4+.

Samples were taken at baseline and on day 1 of cycles 4 and 7. Comment on this clone: Its antigen is unidentified.

After removal of 1 base from V and 10 bases from J, the junction contained 10 bases not matched to a gene. The CDR3 is made up of 15 amino acids. The germline V gene encodes CDR1 SGHDT and CDR2 YYEEEE. TCRdb keeps only in-frame clones here, not all; method: immunoSEQ multiplex PCR. In the table there are more than 85,000 clones, roughly 89% of which are singletons. The specimen comprised CD4+ or CD8+ T cells sorted from blood, sampled in a trial of the OX40 agonist ivuxolimab. The receptor was isolated from an adult with an advanced solid tumor such as melanoma, head and neck, liver or kidney cancer. The chain couples TRBV5-6 to TRBJ1-4; 7 nucleotides align to TRBD1. CDR3 protein: CASSLSVTGYGKLFF. Written as DNA, the CDR3 is TGTGCCAGCAGCTTGTCAGTGACAGGGTACGGAAAACTGTTTTTT.